Sequencing of this TCR beta chain was carried out in a study of T cell changes during pregnancy in multiple sclerosis. Generated by immunoSEQ multiplex PCR, the TCRdb table keeps only in-frame clones and is missing some. The repertoire holds about 40,000 clones, with less than 95% as singletons. CDR1 GTSNPN and CDR2 SVGIG come from the germline V gene (reference sequence). CDR3 length: 13 amino acids. This clone has only one observation. This receptor was taken from a female donor with multiple sclerosis, enrolled in a pregnancy study. The specimen comprised peripheral blood, sampled in the third trimester of pregnancy. The V call is TRBV30, the J call TRBJ2-1; D may be TRBD1 (5 bases). CDR3 bases: TGTGCTCAGACAGATGGGGCATACAATGAGCAGTTCTTC. Its translation: CAQTDGAYNEQFF.